This T cell receptor (beta chain) emerged from a study of cytomegalovirus exposure and HLA in healthy donors. The PCR had 60 Vbeta and 13 Jbeta primers. Libraries were prepared by immunoSEQ multiplex PCR; TCRdb keeps only in-frame clonotypes and omits some of them. The table has around 140,000 clones, roughly four fifths seen once. The TCR comes from a male donor in good health and CMV-seronegative. The sequencing input was PBMCs.

CDR3 nucleotides: TGTGCCAGCAGTTATCGAACCGGGACTAGCGGCAATGAGCAGTTCTTC. Residues: CASSYRTGTSGNEQFF. This rearrangement joins TRBV6-5 to TRBJ2-1; 11 bases agree with TRBD2. This CDR3 has 16 residues. Germline V CDR1 and CDR2: MNHEY, SVGAGI. V lost 3 bases and J lost 6; bases outside the gene matches: 7.